This T cell receptor (beta chain) derives from a study of blood T cell repertoires in COVID-19. Original methodology: Cell counts per sample came from amplifying reference gene primers. Libraries were prepared by immunoSEQ multiplex PCR; TCRdb keeps only in-frame clonotypes and omits some of them. D and trimming were read from the DNA, whereas the V and J calls and clone size are those reported in that table. The sample lists 250,000 to 300,000 clones; around four fifths were seen once. Trimming removed 1 base from V and 11 bases from J; junction bases left unmatched: 10. The CDR3 covers 14 residues. Germline V gene data show CDR1 as SGHTA and CDR2 as FQGNSA.

The TCR sequence derives from a man aged 55 to 69 who had recovered from COVID-19. The chain links TRBV7-2 to TRBJ1-1; 7 bases match TRBD1. The sequencing sample was made of peripheral blood. CDR3 in DNA: TGTGCCAGCAGCTTAGTCCGGACAGGACCTCCCGCTTTCTTT. Translating it yields CASSLVRTGPPAFF.